These 27 T cell receptor beta chains were sequenced from one sample in a study of CD8 T cells in ankylosing spondylitis. TCRdb passed the 5' RACE reads through MiXCR, listing each CDR3 protein once. The top ten clones hold about 3.3% of a sample with about 130,000 distinct CDR3 sequences, 9.3% of them seen once. Input material: blood, either unsorted or a sorted T cell fraction (not recorded which). The origin of the receptors is a male donor with ankylosing spondylitis or in good health (not recorded which).

Ten or more counts support this clonotype. The rearrangement links TRBV12-3 or TRBV12-4 to TRBJ2-1, with a tentative D call TRBD1 (5 bases). The ends were cut back, 3 bases at V and 9 bases at J, with 12 bases in the middle. CDR3 size: 13 residues. This CDR3 is CASSFGSQGEQFF. The DNA of the CDR3 is TGTGCCAGCAGTTTCGGCTCCCAGGGTGAGCAGTTCTTC.

This clonotype was detected many times. The J gene is TRBJ2-7, the V gene TRBV20-1; D remains ambiguous. The CDR3 extends over 14 amino acids. V was pared by 1 base and J by 5 bases, with 15 bases between. The germline CDR1 and CDR2 sequences are DFQATT and SNEGSKA (reference sequence). CDR3 in amino acids: CSARATLTVNEQYF. The CDR3 DNA is TGCAGTGCTAGAGCAACATTGACTGTGAACGAGCAGTACTTC.

Ten or more counts support this clonotype. This rearrangement joins TRBV9 to TRBJ2-1; 8 nucleotides match TRBD2. The CDR3 runs 15 residues. The junction had 9 bases not matched to a gene; V was cut back by 4 bases and J by 6 bases. Germline CDR1 reads SGDLS; CDR2 reads YYNGEE. The CDR3 DNA sequence: TGTGCCAGCAGCCCGGGGGTAGCGGGGACCAATGAGCAGTTCTTC. It specifies CASSPGVAGTNEQFF. The complete variable domain, with remaining parts taken from reference TRBV9 and TRBJ2-1, reads DSGVTQTPKHLITATGQRVTLRCSPRSGDLSVYWYQQSLDQGLQFLIQYYNGEERAKGNILERFSAQQFPDLHSELNLSSLELGDSALYFCASSPGVAGTNEQFFGPGTRLTVL.

This clonotype has ten or more counts. V usage is TRBV3-1 and J usage is TRBJ2-2, with D maybe TRBD2 (5 bases). This CDR3 comprises 14 residues. Germline-derived CDR1 and CDR2 are LGHDT and YNNKEL (reference sequence). V was shortened by 3 bases and J by 6 bases, with 11 bases between the two germline ends. CDR3 sequence: CASSQQLGSGELFF. The CDR3 region has the DNA TGTGCCAGCAGCCAGCAACTAGGCTCCGGGGAGCTGTTTTTT.

This clonotype was counted a few times. The chain combines TRBV5-1 with TRBJ2-7; possible D gene TRBD1, 6 bases. CDR1 is SGHRS and CDR2 is YFSETQ in the germline V gene. V lost 1 base to trimming and J lost 5 bases, with 25 bases between them. The CDR3 contains 18 residues. The CDR3 region has the DNA TGCGCCAGCAGCTTGAGGACCGACCCCGGGACAAGGAAAAACGAGCAGTACTTC. This translates into CASSLRTDPGTRKNEQYF.

This clonotype showed up many times. The V gene is TRBV15, the J gene TRBJ2-2, with 7 bases identical to TRBD2. The V gene's germline CDR1 is LNHNV and CDR2 YYDKDF (reference sequence). The CDR3 consists of 15 residues. V lost 4 bases and J lost 1; bases outside the gene matches: 3. This CDR3 reads CATSTTSKNTGELFF. For the CDR3, the DNA is TGTGCCACCAGCACGACTAGCAAGAACACCGGGGAGCTGTTTTTT.

This clonotype was found a few times. The V and J genes are TRBV12-3 or TRBV12-4 and TRBJ2-5; 9 bases align to TRBD2. The CDR3 loop spans 16 amino acids. The ends lost 3 bases at V and 0 bases at J; junction bases unmatched: 5. CDR3 region: CASSLATSGNQETQYF. CDR3 sequence (DNA): TGTGCCAGCAGTTTGGCGACTAGCGGCAACCAAGAGACCCAGTACTTC.

Ten or more counts support this clonotype. The chain joins TRBV5-1 to TRBJ2-3; 13 nucleotides align to TRBD2. This CDR3 is 17 amino acids long. V shed 3 bases and J 3 bases; nucleotides not matched to a gene: 7. CDR1 and CDR2 from the germline V gene are SGHRS and YFSETQ. Here the CDR3 DNA reads TGCGCCAGCAGCTACGGACTAGCGGGAGACCCTACAGATACGCAGTATTTT. It is translated as CASSYGLAGDPTDTQYF.

The chain combines TRBV28 with TRBJ1-3; no firm D call. The CDR3 contains 18 residues. The germline V and J ends were trimmed by 3 bases and 6 bases, with 24 bases remaining between them. Per germline, CDR1 MDHEN and CDR2 SYDVKM. CDR3 loop: CASSFVFPPLIRENTIYF. Written as DNA, the CDR3 is TGTGCCAGCAGTTTTGTGTTCCCACCGCTCATTCGTGAAAACACCATATATTTT.

In this sample, this clonotype turned up many times. This chain uses TRBV7-3 with TRBJ2-7, with TRBD1 matching over 9 bases. CDR1 and CDR2 (germline): SGHTA, FQGTGA. V lost 1 base to trimming and J lost 6 bases; unmatched junction nucleotides: 13. This CDR3 has 17 residues. The CDR3 here is CASSLNVGSGQGVEQYF. The CDR3 DNA sequence: TGTGCCAGCAGCTTAAATGTGGGGTCGGGACAGGGAGTCGAGCAGTACTTC.

This clonotype was picked up a small number of times. A read error may be the cause here, since a much bigger clone is one base away. The chain links TRBV29-1 to TRBJ2-6; either TRBD1 or TRBD2 may fit D (6 bases each). Germline values: CDR1 SQVTM, CDR2 ANQGSEA. CDR3 length equals 15 residues. DNA of the CDR3: TGCAGCGTTGGCTCAGGGGACTCTGGGGCCAACGGCCTGACTTTC. Amino acids: CSVGSGDSGANGLTF.

The J gene is TRBJ2-5, the V gene TRBV6-4, with 7 nucleotides matching TRBD2. J gave up 3 bases and V 4 bases, and 8 bases lay outside the gene matches. Germline CDR1 is MRHNA and CDR2 is SNTAGT. CDR3 length equals 15 residues. CDR3 region: CASSGPGGREETQYF. DNA of the CDR3: TGTGCCAGCAGTGGCCCGGGCGGGAGAGAAGAGACCCAGTACTTC.

Many counts were recorded for this clonotype. The genes are TRBV29-1 and TRBJ2-7; D might be TRBD2 (5 bases). There are 13 residues in the CDR3. The ends were cut back, 4 bases at V and 0 bases at J, with 10 bases in the middle. The V gene's germline CDR1 is SQVTM and CDR2 ANQGSEA. The CDR3 sequence is CSVGGWDSYEQYF. As DNA, the CDR3 is TGCAGCGTTGGAGGGTGGGACTCCTACGAGCAGTACTTC.

This clonotype was seen a few times. The chain is built from TRBV15 and TRBJ2-3; D remains ambiguous. The CDR3 is 13 residues long. CDR1 and CDR2 from the germline V gene are LNHNV and YYDKDF (reference sequence). V lost 4 bases to trimming and J lost 4 bases, with 9 bases between them. The chain's CDR3 is CATSIGSSDTQYF. The CDR3 DNA reads TGTGCCACCAGCATAGGGTCTTCAGATACGCAGTATTTT.

The gene calls are TRBV5-6 and TRBJ2-1; 11 bases fit TRBD2. Germline-derived CDR1 and CDR2 are SGHDT and YYEEEE. The length of the CDR3 is 16 residues. J lost 7 bases, V lost 0 bases, and 6 bases had no gene match. CDR3 bases: TGTGCCAGCAGCTTGGAATCTAGCGGGAGGTGGAATGAGCAGTTCTTC. Encoded protein: CASSLESSGRWNEQFF.

This clonotype was seen a few times. J is TRBJ2-2 and V is TRBV19; TRBD2 might be the D (6 bases). The CDR3 has 16 amino acids. Germline values: CDR1 LNHDA, CDR2 SQIVND (reference sequence). V lost 3 bases and J lost 0, with 11 bases in between. CDR3 DNA sequence: TGTGCCAGTAGTATTCTAAGGACTACGAACACCGGGGAGCTGTTTTTT. Amino acid sequence: CASSILRTTNTGELFF.

The chain recombines TRBV9 with TRBJ2-5, with TRBD2 identical over 9 bases. The CDR3 sequence is 15 residues long. Unmatched junction bases numbered 5, after V lost 4 bases and J lost 1 base. Germline V gene lookup returns CDR1 SGDLS and CDR2 YYNGEE. The CDR3 coding sequence is TGTGCCAGCAGCCGCGCGGGAGGGTTCCAAGAGACCCAGTACTTC. Encoded protein: CASSRAGGFQETQYF.

This clonotype was counted a few times. The chain joins TRBV12-3 or TRBV12-4 to TRBJ2-3; D perhaps matches TRBD2 (5 bases). The CDR3 has 16 amino acids. The V end lost 5 bases, the J end lost 5 bases, and 20 bases lay between the germline ends. This CDR3 reads CASSRAVVEAGDTQYF. The CDR3 bases are TGTGCCAGCAGTCGCGCGGTGGTTGAGGCGGGAGATACGCAGTATTTT.

Only a few counts were recorded for this clonotype. The chain has TRBV18 and TRBJ1-2, with a possible D match to TRBD1 (5 bases). The CDR3 has 13 amino acids. Germline V gene lookup returns CDR1 KGHSH and CDR2 LQKENI. The ends were cut back, 2 bases at V and 8 bases at J, with 12 bases in the middle. The CDR3 spells CASSPLEGKGYTF. Written as DNA, the CDR3 is TGTGCCAGCTCACCATTGGAGGGGAAAGGCTACACCTTC.

Concerning this clonotype: A much bigger clone sits one base away, suggesting this may be a read error. The chain has TRBV6-1 and TRBJ2-1; D gene uncertain. V was trimmed by 6 bases and J by 9 bases, leaving 15 bases between them. Germline V CDR1 and CDR2: MNHNS, SASEGT. The CDR3 extends over 13 amino acids. The CDR3 DNA is TGTGCCAGCAGGGACCTAACCACTGTTGAGCAGTTCTTC. As protein: CASRDLTTVEQFF.

The CDR3 loop is CASSQGTDGSGELFF. CDR3 in DNA: TGCGCCAGCAGCCAAGGGACGGATGGCTCCGGGGAGCTGTTTTTT. The chain is built from TRBV4-3 and TRBJ2-2; D call uncertain. CDR1 is LGHNA and CDR2 is YSLEER in the germline V gene. CDR3 size: 15 residues. The germline V and J ends were trimmed by 1 base and 6 bases, with 12 bases remaining between them.

This clonotype has a count of ten or more. The V and J genes are TRBV20-1 and TRBJ2-7; 10 positions match TRBD1. The ends lost 4 bases at V and 4 bases at J; junction bases unmatched: 10. The CDR3 is 15 amino acids. Germline V CDR1 and CDR2: DFQATT, SNEGSKA (reference sequence). In nucleotides, the CDR3 is TGCAGTGCTACCCCTGGGACAGGGGTTTGGTACGAGCAGTACTTC. It codes for CSATPGTGVWYEQYF.

Many counts were recorded for this clonotype. The chain couples TRBV27 to TRBJ1-5, with 10 bases fitting TRBD1. Germline trimming cut 4 bases from V and 7 bases from J; bases unmatched to any gene: 7. This CDR3 region has 15 residues. CDR1 is MNHEY and CDR2 is SMNVEV in the germline V gene (reference sequence). The CDR3 loop is CASSSRQGARQPQHF. CDR3 DNA sequence: TGTGCCAGCAGTTCCAGACAGGGGGCGCGACAGCCCCAGCATTTT.

This clonotype has only one observation. The chain is built from TRBV15 and TRBJ2-1; weak D call: TRBD2 (6 bases). Germline CDR1 is LNHNV and CDR2 is YYDKDF (reference sequence). CDR3 length: 15 residues. Trimming took 1 base from V and 9 from J, leaving 16 bases between them. In DNA form, the CDR3 reads TGTGCCACCAGCAGAGTCGGGAGAGCTCTCGTTGAGCAGTTCTTC. Amino acid sequence: CATSRVGRALVEQFF.

The V gene is TRBV12-3 or TRBV12-4, the J gene TRBJ2-1; D perhaps matches TRBD1 (5 bases). V lost 3 bases and J 8 bases, leaving 14 bases between the germline ends. This CDR3 comprises 14 residues. CDR3 in amino acids: CASSLSATGHEQFF. The CDR3 DNA follows: TGTGCCAGCAGTTTGTCGGCCACAGGTCATGAGCAGTTCTTC.

This clonotype occurred many times. This chain links TRBV12-3 or TRBV12-4 with TRBJ2-7; D remains ambiguous. V lost 6 bases, J lost 2 bases, and 11 bases lay in between. The CDR3 has 13 residues. CDR3 nucleotide sequence: TGTGCCAGCAGCGGAGTTGGGCCCTACGAGCAGTACTTC. It codes for CASSGVGPYEQYF.

This clonotype was seen at least ten times. This chain connects TRBV20-1 to TRBJ2-7; 9 bases are shared with TRBD2. The CDR3 is 12 residues long. Germline V gene sequence: CDR1 DFQATT, CDR2 SNEGSKA (reference sequence). Trimming cost V 7 bases and J 7 bases; bases outside gene matches: 8. The CDR3 DNA is TGCAGTGAAGCGGGAGGACTATATGAGCAGTACTTC. This sequence encodes CSEAGGLYEQYF.